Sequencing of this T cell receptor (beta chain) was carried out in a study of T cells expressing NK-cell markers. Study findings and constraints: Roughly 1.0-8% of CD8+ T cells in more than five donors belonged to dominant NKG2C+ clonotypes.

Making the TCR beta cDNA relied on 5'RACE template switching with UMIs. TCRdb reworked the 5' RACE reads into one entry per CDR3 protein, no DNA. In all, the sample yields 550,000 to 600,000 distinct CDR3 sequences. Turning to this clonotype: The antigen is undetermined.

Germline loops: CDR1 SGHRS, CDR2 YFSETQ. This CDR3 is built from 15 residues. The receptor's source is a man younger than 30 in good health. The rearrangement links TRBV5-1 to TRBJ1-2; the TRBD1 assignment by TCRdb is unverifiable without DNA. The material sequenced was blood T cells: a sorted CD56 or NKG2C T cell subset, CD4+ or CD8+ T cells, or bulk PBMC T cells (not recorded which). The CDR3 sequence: CASSVDSGGHYGYTF.